This T cell receptor beta chain is from a study of T cell repertoires in cytomegalovirus infection. TCRdb itself ran the reads through MiXCR, one entry per CDR3 protein. This sample yields around 490,000 distinct CDR3 sequences, of which 26% are seen a single time; less than 15% belongs to the top ten. Losses at the gene ends were 5 bases for V and 5 bases for J; bases not matched to a gene: 13. CDR3 length: 16 residues. This clonotype was observed a few times. Sequenced input: PBMCs. The origin of this receptor is a human donor in good health (CMV status not recorded). Some clones in this sample may be carry-over from other donors' samples. The chain recombines TRBV12-3 or TRBV12-4 with TRBJ2-5; the match to TRBD1 covers 8 bases. The CDR3 here is CASSEGQGSLVETQYF. CDR3 DNA: TGTGCCAGCAGTGAAGGACAGGGAAGCTTGGTGGAGACCCAGTACTTC.